The 16 T cell receptor beta chains below were found in one sample sequenced in a study of cytotoxic CD8 clonotypes in ibrutinib-treated CLL. Assay: immunoSEQ multiplex PCR; the TCRdb copy retains only in-frame clones and omits some. The sample yields around 140,000 clones, 76% seen once. The starting material was PBMCs, obtained after 24 months of ibrutinib treatment. These receptors were taken from a human donor with chronic lymphocytic leukemia.

The CDR3 protein is CASSPQGGLAVYNEQFF. The CDR3 region has the DNA TGTGCCAGCAGCCCCCAAGGGGGACTAGCGGTCTACAATGAGCAGTTCTTC. The V call is TRBV9, the J call TRBJ2-1; TRBD2 matches at 11 bases. The trim removed 4 bases at V and 3 bases at J, leaving 9 bases unmatched. Germline CDR1 reads SGDLS; CDR2 reads YYNGEE. There are 17 residues in the CDR3.

V is TRBV30 and J is TRBJ1-1; D is possibly TRBD1 (6 bases). The V gene's germline CDR1 is GTSNPN and CDR2 SVGIG (reference sequence). This CDR3 region has 14 residues. The ends were cut back, 2 bases at V and 5 bases at J, with 15 bases in the middle. The CDR3 spells CAWSSGGPGTEAFF. In nucleotides, the CDR3 is TGTGCCTGGAGTTCGGGGGGGCCGGGGACTGAAGCTTTCTTT.

This clone has just a few counts. The CDR3 DNA reads TGTGCCAGCAGTGAAGGGGTCGGGGTGCAGTACTTC. Protein product: CASSEGVGVQYF. The gene calls are TRBV6-1 and TRBJ2-7; tentatively, D is TRBD2 (5 bases). The CDR3 extends over 12 amino acids. The V gene's germline CDR1 is MNHNS and CDR2 SASEGT. V lost 1 base and J 9 bases, leaving 10 bases between the germline ends.

This clone appeared once. The J gene is TRBJ2-1, the V gene TRBV5-1, with TRBD1 matching 9 bases. After removal of 7 bases from V and 8 bases from J, the junction contained 7 bases not matched to a gene. Germline V gives CDR1 SGHRS, CDR2 YFSETQ. This CDR3 is 13 amino acids long. In DNA, the CDR3 is TGCGCCAGCGCCGGGACAGGGTGGGATGAGCAGTTCTTC. It yields the protein CASAGTGWDEQFF.

In its sample, this clone was seen a few times. The CDR3 loop reads CASSESNQPQHF. The CDR3 region has the DNA TGTGCCAGCAGCGAGAGCAATCAGCCCCAGCATTTT. The rearrangement joins TRBV11-2 to TRBJ1-5; D gene uncertain. This CDR3 has 12 amino acids. Germline lookup yields CDR1 SGHAT and CDR2 FQNNGV. The V and J ends lost 5 bases and 1 base respectively, with 3 bases between them.

This clone was counted only a few times. The chain couples TRBV11-2 to TRBJ1-1; D gene ambiguous. The germline V gene has CDR1 SGHAT and CDR2 FQNNGV. Trimming left V 4 bases short and J 2 bases short, with 5 bases between. This CDR3 is 12 amino acids long. The CDR3 DNA reads TGTGCCAGCAGCTCCGGAAACACTGAAGCTTTCTTT. It yields the protein CASSSGNTEAFF.

The rearrangement uses TRBV7-9 and TRBJ2-7; 7 bases match TRBD1. The V gene end was trimmed by 5 bases and the J gene end by 12 bases; junction bases not matched to a gene: 13. CDR1 and CDR2 (germline): SEHNR, FQNEAQ (reference sequence). The CDR3 extends over 13 amino acids. CDR3 in amino acids: CASSKAPDRVGYF. The CDR3 coding sequence is TGTGCCAGCAGCAAGGCCCCCGACAGGGTTGGGTACTTC.

This chain uses TRBV5-1 with TRBJ1-1; perhaps TRBD1 as D (6 bases). The CDR3 totals 14 residues. Trimming stripped 5 bases from V and 1 base from J, with 12 bases between. CDR1 SGHRS and CDR2 YFSETQ come from the germline V gene. CDR3 bases: TGCGCCAGCAGGGGGGGCTGGACGAACACTGAAGCTTTCTTT. Translated, it gives CASRGGWTNTEAFF.

The chain recombines TRBV6-6 with TRBJ2-2; 9 bases fit TRBD1. The CDR3 spans 14 residues. V shed 5 bases, J shed 3 bases, and the junction held 1 base outside the gene matches. Germline CDR1 reads MNHNY; CDR2 reads SVGAGI (reference sequence). DNA for the CDR3: TGTGCCAGCAGTCGACAGGGGGACACCGGGGAGCTGTTTTTT. Translation gives CASSRQGDTGELFF.

V and J are TRBV7-6 and TRBJ2-7; a weak D match, TRBD1 (6 bases). The germline V gene has CDR1 SGHVS and CDR2 FNYEAQ. This CDR3 spans 15 amino acids. Trimming left V 0 bases short and J 5 bases short, with 14 bases between. The CDR3 spells CASSLAGAGAHEQYF. The CDR3 DNA is TGTGCCAGCAGCTTAGCGGGGGCAGGGGCCCACGAGCAGTACTTC.

This chain uses TRBV2 with TRBJ2-7; the D is unclear. The CDR3 runs 13 residues. The V gene lost 6 bases and the J gene lost 2 bases, with 11 bases spanning the gap. CDR1 is SNHLY and CDR2 is FYNNEI in the germline V gene. The CDR3, as DNA: TGTGCCAGCAGAGAGGACGGTCCCTACGAGCAGTACTTC. Translated, it gives CASREDGPYEQYF.

The rearrangement joins TRBV6-5 to TRBJ2-7; 12 nucleotides line up with TRBD2. This CDR3 comprises 15 residues. J lost 3 bases, V lost 2 bases, and 2 bases had no gene match. Germline V CDR1 and CDR2: MNHEY, SVGAGI. CDR3 nucleotides: TGTGCCAGCAGTTACGGACTAGCGGGACTCTACGAGCAGTACTTC. It codes for CASSYGLAGLYEQYF.

Points on this clone: Germline and junction disagree at one end, which may indicate a read error. The chain couples TRBV18 to TRBJ2-7; D gene ambiguous. This CDR3 spans 10 amino acids. The germline V gene has CDR1 KGHSH and CDR2 LQKENI. In nucleotides, the CDR3 is TGTGCCAGCTCACCGGAAGCCCTGGGATTC. Translation gives CASSPEALGF. The full variable domain, its missing parts supplied by reference TRBV18 and TRBJ2-7, is NAGVMQNPRHLVRRRGQEARLRCSPMKGHSHVYWYRQLPEEGLKFMVYLQKENIIDESGMPKERFSAEFPKEGPSILRIQQVVRGDSAAYFCASSPEALGFGPGTRLTVT.

The genes are TRBV4-3 and TRBJ1-6, with D perhaps matching TRBD1 (6 bases). Germline-derived CDR1 and CDR2 are LGHNA and YSLEER. V lost 2 bases and J 5 bases, leaving 13 bases between the germline ends. This CDR3 contains 16 residues. CDR3 nucleotides: TGCGCCAGCAGCCAACTACAGGGTATTAATAATTCACCCCTCCACTTT. It specifies CASSQLQGINNSPLHF.

CDR3 DNA: TGTGCCAGCAGTTACGGGGTTGGCAGCTCCTACGAGCAGTACTTC. This translates into CASSYGVGSSYEQYF. The V call is TRBV6-5, the J call TRBJ2-7; D remains ambiguous. The CDR3 covers 15 residues. Trimming pared 2 bases from V and 0 bases from J, leaving 11 bases between. Germline CDR1 reads MNHEY; CDR2 reads SVGAGI.

The V gene is TRBV5-5, the J gene TRBJ1-2, with 12 bases aligning to TRBD1. CDR3 length equals 17 residues. Germline V gene lookup returns CDR1 SGHKS and CDR2 YYEKEE (reference sequence). V shed 0 bases and J 8 bases; nucleotides not matched to a gene: 11. CDR3 in amino acids: CASSLGVLGTGGWGYTF. For the CDR3, the DNA is TGTGCCAGCAGCTTGGGAGTGCTAGGGACAGGGGGCTGGGGCTACACCTTC.